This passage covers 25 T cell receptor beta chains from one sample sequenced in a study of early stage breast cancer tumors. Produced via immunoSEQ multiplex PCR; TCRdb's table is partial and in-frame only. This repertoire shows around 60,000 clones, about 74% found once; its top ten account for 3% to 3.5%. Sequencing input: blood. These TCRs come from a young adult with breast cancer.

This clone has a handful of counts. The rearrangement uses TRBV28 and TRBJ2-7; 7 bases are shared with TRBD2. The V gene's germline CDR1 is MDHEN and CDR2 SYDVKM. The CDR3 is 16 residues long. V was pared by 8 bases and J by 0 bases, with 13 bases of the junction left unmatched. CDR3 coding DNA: TGTGCCAGCTTAGGGGTCGGGGGGAGCCGCTCCTACGAGCAGTACTTC. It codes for CASLGVGGSRSYEQYF. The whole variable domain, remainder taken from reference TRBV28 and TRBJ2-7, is DVKVTQSSRYLVKRTGEKVFLECVQDMDHENMFWYRQDPGLGLRLIYFSYDVKMKEKGDIPEGYSVSREKKERFSLILESASTNQTSMYLCASLGVGGSRSYEQYFGPGTRLTVT.

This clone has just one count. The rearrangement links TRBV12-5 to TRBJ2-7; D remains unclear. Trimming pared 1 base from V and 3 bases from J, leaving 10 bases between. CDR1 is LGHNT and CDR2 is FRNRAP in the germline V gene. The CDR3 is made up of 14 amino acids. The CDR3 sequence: CASGLDLTLYEQYF. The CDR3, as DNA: TGTGCTAGTGGTTTGGACCTAACCCTCTACGAGCAGTACTTC.

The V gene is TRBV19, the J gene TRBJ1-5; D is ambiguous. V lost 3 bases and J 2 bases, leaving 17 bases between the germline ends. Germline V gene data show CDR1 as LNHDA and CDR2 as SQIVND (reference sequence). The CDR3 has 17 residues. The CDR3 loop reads CASSIGSNLYGNQPQHF. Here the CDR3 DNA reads TGTGCCAGTAGTATCGGTTCCAATCTATACGGCAATCAGCCCCAGCATTTT.

The CDR3 DNA is TGTGCCAGCCAAGCCGGGACTAGCGTCTCCTACGAGCAGTACTTC. It specifies CASQAGTSVSYEQYF. This chain links TRBV6-1 with TRBJ2-7; TRBD2 matches 10 bases. Germline CDR1 and CDR2: MNHNS and SASEGT. Trimming cost V 8 bases and J 0 bases; bases outside gene matches: 7. The CDR3 consists of 15 residues.

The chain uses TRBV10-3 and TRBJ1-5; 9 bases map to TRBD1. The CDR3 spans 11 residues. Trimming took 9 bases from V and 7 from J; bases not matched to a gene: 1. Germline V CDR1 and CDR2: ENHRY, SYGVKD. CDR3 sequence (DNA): TGTGCCATGGGACAGGGACAGCCCCAGCATTTT. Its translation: CAMGQGQPQHF.

The CDR3 is CASSAYRDNYGYTF. The DNA for the CDR3 is TGTGCCAGCAGTGCTTACAGAGATAACTATGGCTACACCTTC. The chain uses TRBV2 and TRBJ1-2; D ambiguous. CDR1 and CDR2 from the germline V gene are SNHLY and FYNNEI. The V gene lost 4 bases and the J gene lost 1 base, with 10 bases spanning the gap. The CDR3 covers 14 residues.

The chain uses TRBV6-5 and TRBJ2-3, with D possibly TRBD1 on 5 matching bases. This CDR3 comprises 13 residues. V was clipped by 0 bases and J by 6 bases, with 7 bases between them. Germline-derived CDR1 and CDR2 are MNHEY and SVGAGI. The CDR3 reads CASSYSAGDTQYF. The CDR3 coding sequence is TGTGCCAGCAGTTACTCGGCAGGGGATACGCAGTATTTT.

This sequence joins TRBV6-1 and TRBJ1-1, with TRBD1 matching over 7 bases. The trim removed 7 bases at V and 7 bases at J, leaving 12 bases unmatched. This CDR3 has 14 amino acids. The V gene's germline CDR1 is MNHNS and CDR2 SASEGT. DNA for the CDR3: TGTGCCAGCATTCCTCCTGACAGGGTAATTGAAGCTTTCTTT. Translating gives CASIPPDRVIEAFF.

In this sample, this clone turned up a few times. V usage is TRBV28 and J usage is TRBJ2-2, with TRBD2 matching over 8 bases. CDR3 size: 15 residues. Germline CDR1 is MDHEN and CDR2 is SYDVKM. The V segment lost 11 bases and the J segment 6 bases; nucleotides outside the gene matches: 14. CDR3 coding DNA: TGTGCCGGCAAGACGGGAGCGGGAGACGCCGGGGAGCTGTTTTTT. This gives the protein CAGKTGAGDAGELFF.

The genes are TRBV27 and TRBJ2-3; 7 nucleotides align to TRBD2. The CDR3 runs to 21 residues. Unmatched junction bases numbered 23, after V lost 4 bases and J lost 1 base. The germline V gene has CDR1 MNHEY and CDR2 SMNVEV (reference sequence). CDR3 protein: CASSSGLPTIFSSTGTDTQYF. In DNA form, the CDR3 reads TGTGCCAGCAGTTCGGGACTACCTACTATTTTCTCTAGCACAGGCACAGATACGCAGTATTTT.

The CDR3 nucleotides read TGTGCCAGCAGCTCGTTTCTTGAGTCAAACATTCAGTACTTC. Protein product: CASSSFLESNIQYF. The chain carries TRBV7-9 and TRBJ2-4; D is ambiguous. This CDR3 contains 14 residues. Trimming took 4 bases from V and 6 from J, leaving 13 bases between them. CDR1 SEHNR and CDR2 FQNEAQ come from the germline V gene (reference sequence).

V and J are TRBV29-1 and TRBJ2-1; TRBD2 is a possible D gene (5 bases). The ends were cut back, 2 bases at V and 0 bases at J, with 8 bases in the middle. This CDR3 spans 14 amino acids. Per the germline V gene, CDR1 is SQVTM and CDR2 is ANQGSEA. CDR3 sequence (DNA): TGCAGCGTTGAAAGTGGGAGCTCCTACAATGAGCAGTTCTTC. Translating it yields CSVESGSSYNEQFF.

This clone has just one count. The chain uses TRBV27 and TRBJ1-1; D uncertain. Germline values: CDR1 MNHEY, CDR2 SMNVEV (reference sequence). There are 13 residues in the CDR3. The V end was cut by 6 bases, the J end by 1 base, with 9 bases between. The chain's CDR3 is CASSLPGNTEAFF. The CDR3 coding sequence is TGTGCCAGCAGCCTGCCCGGGAACACTGAAGCTTTCTTT.

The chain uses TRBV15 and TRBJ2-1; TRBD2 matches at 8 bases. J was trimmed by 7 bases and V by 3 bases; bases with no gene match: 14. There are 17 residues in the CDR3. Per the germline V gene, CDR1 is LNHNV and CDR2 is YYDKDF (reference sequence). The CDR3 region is CATSSDANWTSSNEQFF. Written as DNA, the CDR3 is TGTGCCACCAGCAGTGACGCCAACTGGACTAGCAGTAATGAGCAGTTCTTC.

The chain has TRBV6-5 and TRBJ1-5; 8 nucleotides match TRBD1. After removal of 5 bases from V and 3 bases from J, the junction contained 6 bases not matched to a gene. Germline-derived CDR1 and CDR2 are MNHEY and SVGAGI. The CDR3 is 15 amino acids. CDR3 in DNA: TGTGCCAGCAGTAGTGACAGGGGCCTCAATCAGCCCCAGCATTTT. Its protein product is CASSSDRGLNQPQHF.

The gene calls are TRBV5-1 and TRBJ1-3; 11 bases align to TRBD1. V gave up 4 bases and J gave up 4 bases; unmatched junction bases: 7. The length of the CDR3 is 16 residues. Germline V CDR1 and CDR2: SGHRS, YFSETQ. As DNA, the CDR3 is TGCGCCAGCAGCCTCACGGACAGGGGGCAAGGAAACACCATATATTTT. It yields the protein CASSLTDRGQGNTIYF.

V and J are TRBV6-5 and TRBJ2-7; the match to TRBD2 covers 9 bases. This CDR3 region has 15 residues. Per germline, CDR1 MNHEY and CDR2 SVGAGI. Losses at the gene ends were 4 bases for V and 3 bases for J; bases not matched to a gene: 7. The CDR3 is CASSFLTSGLYEQYF. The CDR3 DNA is TGTGCCAGCAGTTTCCTGACTAGCGGACTCTACGAGCAGTACTTC.

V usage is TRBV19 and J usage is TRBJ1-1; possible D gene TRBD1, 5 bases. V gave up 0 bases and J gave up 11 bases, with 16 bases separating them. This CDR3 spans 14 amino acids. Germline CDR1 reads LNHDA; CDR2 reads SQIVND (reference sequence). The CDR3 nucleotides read TGTGCCAGTAGTATAGATCCGGGGGATCCTCGGGCTTTCTTT. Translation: CASSIDPGDPRAFF.

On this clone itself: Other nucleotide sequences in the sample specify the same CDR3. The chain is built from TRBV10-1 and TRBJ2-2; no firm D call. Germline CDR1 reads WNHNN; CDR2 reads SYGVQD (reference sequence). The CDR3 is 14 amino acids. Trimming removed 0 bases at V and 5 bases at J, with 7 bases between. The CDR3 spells CASSESNPTGELFF. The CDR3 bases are TGCGCCAGCAGTGAGTCGAATCCTACCGGGGAGCTGTTTTTT.

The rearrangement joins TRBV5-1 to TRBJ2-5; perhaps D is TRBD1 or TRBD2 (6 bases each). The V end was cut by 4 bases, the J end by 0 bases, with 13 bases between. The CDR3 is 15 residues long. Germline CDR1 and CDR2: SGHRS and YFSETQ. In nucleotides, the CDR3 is TGCGCCAGCAGCGGAGTGGGGGGCCACCAAGAGACCCAGTACTTC. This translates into CASSGVGGHQETQYF. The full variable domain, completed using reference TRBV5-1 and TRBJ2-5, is KAGVTQTPRYLIKTRGQQVTLSCSPISGHRSVSWYQQTPGQGLQFLFEYFSETQRNKGNFPGRFSGRQFSNSRSEMNVSTLELGDSALYLCASSGVGGHQETQYFGPGTRLLVL.

The CDR3 DNA follows: TGTGCCAGCAGCTCAGACGGGACCGCCACCGGGGAGCTGTTTTTT. It codes for CASSSDGTATGELFF. The V and J genes are TRBV11-1 and TRBJ2-2; D is perhaps TRBD1 or TRBD2 (5 bases each). The ends were cut back, 4 bases at V and 4 bases at J, with 13 bases in the middle. Germline V gene lookup returns CDR1 SGHAT and CDR2 FQDESV (reference sequence). This CDR3 contains 15 residues.

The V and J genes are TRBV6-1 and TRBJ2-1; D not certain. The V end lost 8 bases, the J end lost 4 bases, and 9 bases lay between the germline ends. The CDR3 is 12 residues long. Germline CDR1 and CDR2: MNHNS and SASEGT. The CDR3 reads CASLLPYNEQFF. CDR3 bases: TGTGCCAGCCTCCTACCTTACAATGAGCAGTTCTTC.

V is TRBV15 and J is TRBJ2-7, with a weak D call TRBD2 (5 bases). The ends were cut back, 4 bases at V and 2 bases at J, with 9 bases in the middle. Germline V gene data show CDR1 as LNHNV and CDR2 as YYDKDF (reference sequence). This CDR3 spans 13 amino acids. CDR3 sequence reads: CATSKARAYEQYF. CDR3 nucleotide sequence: TGTGCCACCAGCAAAGCGAGGGCCTACGAGCAGTACTTC.

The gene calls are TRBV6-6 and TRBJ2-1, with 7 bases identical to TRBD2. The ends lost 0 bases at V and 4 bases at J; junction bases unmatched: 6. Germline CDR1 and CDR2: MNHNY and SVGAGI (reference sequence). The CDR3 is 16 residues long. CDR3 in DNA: TGTGCCAGCAGTTACTCCCGGGGGGTTAAATACAATGAGCAGTTCTTC. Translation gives CASSYSRGVKYNEQFF.

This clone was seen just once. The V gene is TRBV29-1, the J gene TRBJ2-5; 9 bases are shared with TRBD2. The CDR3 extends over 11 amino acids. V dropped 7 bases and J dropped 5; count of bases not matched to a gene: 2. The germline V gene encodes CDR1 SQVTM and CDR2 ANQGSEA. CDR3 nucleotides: TGCAGCGGCGGGAGGGGGGAGACCCAGTACTTC. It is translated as CSGGRGETQYF.